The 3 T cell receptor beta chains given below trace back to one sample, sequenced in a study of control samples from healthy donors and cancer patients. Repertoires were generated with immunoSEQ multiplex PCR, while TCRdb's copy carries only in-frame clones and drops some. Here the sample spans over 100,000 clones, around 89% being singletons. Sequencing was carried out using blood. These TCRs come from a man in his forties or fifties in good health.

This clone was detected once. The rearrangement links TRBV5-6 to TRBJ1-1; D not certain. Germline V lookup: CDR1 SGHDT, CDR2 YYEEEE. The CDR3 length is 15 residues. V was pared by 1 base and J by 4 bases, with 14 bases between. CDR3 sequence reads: CASSLLSYIGTEAFF. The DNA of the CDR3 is TGTGCCAGCAGCTTGCTGAGTTATATAGGCACTGAAGCTTTCTTT.

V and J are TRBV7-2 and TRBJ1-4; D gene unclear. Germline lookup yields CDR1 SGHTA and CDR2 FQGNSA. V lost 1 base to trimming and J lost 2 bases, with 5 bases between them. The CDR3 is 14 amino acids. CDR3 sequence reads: CASSLGQTNEKLFF. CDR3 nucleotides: TGTGCCAGCAGCTTAGGTCAGACTAATGAAAAACTGTTTTTT.

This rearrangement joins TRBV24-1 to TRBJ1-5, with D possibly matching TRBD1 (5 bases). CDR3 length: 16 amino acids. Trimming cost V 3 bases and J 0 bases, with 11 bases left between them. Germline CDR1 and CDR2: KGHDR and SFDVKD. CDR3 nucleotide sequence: TGTGCCACCAGTGATCTGGGGACCGATAGCAATCAGCCCCAGCATTTT. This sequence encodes CATSDLGTDSNQPQHF.